This T cell receptor (beta chain) was sequenced during a study of control samples from healthy donors and cancer patients. Method: immunoSEQ multiplex PCR; TCRdb's copy keeps in-frame clones and lacks some. This table holds some 140,000 clones, 80% to 95% found once. Trimming stripped 1 base from V and 6 bases from J, with 10 bases between. Per germline, CDR1 LNHDA and CDR2 SQIVND (reference sequence). The CDR3 extends over 13 amino acids. Sequencing used blood. The TCR sequence derives from a man aged 25 to 45 in good health. V gene TRBV19 combines with J gene TRBJ2-7; no clear D gene. CDR3 sequence (DNA): TGTGCCAGTAGTATAGGGCCCTCCGGCGAGCAGTACTTC. This translates into CASSIGPSGEQYF.